The present TCR beta chain was sequenced within a study of spatial heterogeneity in lung cancer. Described time point: sample taken at primary tumor resection. The study sequenced unsorted whole RNA from tumor, nontumor lung or frozen PBMC. From the 5' RACE reads, TCRdb called clonotypes with MiXCR, one entry per CDR3 protein. This sample has around 60,000 distinct CDR3 sequences; roughly 7.9% occur once, and the top ten carry around 16%. Looked up from germline, CDR1 is SGHRS and CDR2 is YFSETQ. With 4 bases clipped from V and 0 bases from J, the junction kept 2 bases outside the gene matches. The CDR3 spans 14 residues.

Sequencing was performed on PBMCs, taken at surgery. This clonotype was sampled from a female donor with early-stage non-small cell lung cancer. The V gene is TRBV5-1, the J gene TRBJ2-3; 7 bases are shared with TRBD2. This CDR3 reads CASSGGGSTDTQYF. The CDR3 coding sequence is TGCGCCAGCAGCGGCGGGGGTAGCACAGATACGCAGTATTTT.